These T cell receptor beta chains were read from a single sample in a study of immune heterogeneity within non-small cell lung tumors. One entry per CDR3 protein results from TCRdb running MiXCR on the multiplex PCR reads. The top ten hold around 20% of the sample, which has fewer than 6,000 distinct CDR3 sequences, about 30% seen once. The sequenced material came from lung tumor tissue. All receptors derive from a woman between 50 and 59 years old with non-small cell lung cancer. The CDR3 runs from the conserved cysteine through the conserved F or W. The D gene is left open where the match is weak. Size is omitted from some rows. Given values are once, few, many or a class for expanded clones.

CDR3 protein: CASSLDRAGETQYF
CDR3 DNA: TGTGCCAGCAGCTTGGACAGGGCGGGTGAGACCCAGTACTTC
V gene: TRBV5-8
clone size: .
J gene: TRBJ2-5
D gene: .
CDR3 length: 14

CDR3 protein: CASSFPLAGKCWRETQYF
CDR3 DNA: TGTGCCAGCAGCTTCCCGCTAGCGGGAAAGTGTTGGCGGGAGACCCAGTACTTC
V gene: TRBV11-3
clone size: medium-sized
J gene: TRBJ2-5
D gene: TRBD2
CDR3 length: 18

CDR3 protein: CASSEPQGRNEQYF
CDR3 DNA: TGTGCCAGCAGTGAACCGCAGGGGAGGAACGAGCAGTACTTC
V gene: TRBV2
clone size: medium-sized
J gene: TRBJ2-7
D gene: .
CDR3 length: 14

CDR3 protein: CASSLPGQNEQFF
CDR3 DNA: TGTGCCAGCAGCCTGCCGGGACAGAATGAGCAGTTCTTC
V gene: TRBV11-2
clone size: medium-sized
J gene: TRBJ2-1
D gene: TRBD1
CDR3 length: 13

CDR3 protein: CASSSKGNGYTF
CDR3 DNA: TGTGCCAGCAGTTCGAAGGGAAATGGCTACACCTTC
V gene: TRBV6-1
clone size: medium-sized
J gene: TRBJ1-2
D gene: .
CDR3 length: 12

CDR3 protein: CASSPGGHTGELFF
CDR3 DNA: TGTGCCAGCAGCCCAGGGGGGCACACCGGGGAGCTGTTTTTT
V gene: TRBV11-3
clone size: .
J gene: TRBJ2-2
D gene: .
CDR3 length: 14

CDR3 protein: CATSRRDREQFF
CDR3 DNA: TGTGCCACCAGCAGACGGGACAGGGAGCAGTTCTTC
V gene: TRBV15
clone size: .
J gene: TRBJ2-1
D gene: TRBD1
CDR3 length: 12

CDR3 protein: CASSLLTGGDQPQHF
CDR3 DNA: TGCGCCAGCAGCTTGTTGACGGGGGGTGATCAGCCCCAGCATTTT
V gene: TRBV5-1
clone size: medium-sized
J gene: TRBJ1-5
D gene: .
CDR3 length: 15

CDR3 protein: CPISEEGRVWGKNIQYF
CDR3 DNA: TGTCCCATCAGTGAGGAGGGAAGGGTTTGGGGCAAAAACATTCAGTACTTC
V gene: TRBV10-3
clone size: .
J gene: TRBJ2-4
D gene: .
CDR3 length: 17

CDR3 protein: CASSWTGGGTEAFF
CDR3 DNA: TGCGCCAGCAGTTGGACAGGGGGAGGCACTGAAGCTTTCTTT
V gene: TRBV5-1
clone size: .
J gene: TRBJ1-1
D gene: TRBD1
CDR3 length: 14

CDR3 protein: CASSSREFGEKFF
CDR3 DNA: TGTGCTAGCAGCTCGCGGGAGTTTGGTGAGAAGTTCTTC
V gene: TRBV7-7
clone size: .
J gene: TRBJ2-1
D gene: TRBD2
CDR3 length: 13

CDR3 protein: CASSQDLNQETQYF
CDR3 DNA: TGTGCCAGCAGCCAAGATTTGAACCAAGAGACCCAGTACTTC
V gene: TRBV4-2
clone size: medium-sized
J gene: TRBJ2-5
D gene: .
CDR3 length: 14

CDR3 protein: CASSQVVFLLGTGSSGNTIYF
CDR3 DNA: TGCGCCAGCAGCCAAGTGGTTTTCCTGCTGGGGACAGGGTCCTCTGGAAACACCATATATTTT
V gene: TRBV4-1
clone size: medium-sized
J gene: TRBJ1-3
D gene: TRBD1
CDR3 length: 21

CDR3 protein: CASSETRGNGGYTF
CDR3 DNA: TGTGCCAGCAGTGAGACCCGGGGGAACGGTGGCTACACCTTC
V gene: TRBV12-3/TRBV12-4
clone size: medium-sized
J gene: TRBJ1-2
D gene: .
CDR3 length: 14

CDR3 protein: CASSLELVNGYTF
CDR3 DNA: TGCGCCAGCAGCTTGGAATTGGTAAATGGCTACACCTTC
V gene: TRBV5-1
clone size: medium-sized
J gene: TRBJ1-2
D gene: .
CDR3 length: 13

CDR3 protein: CASSLGLAASSYNEQFF
CDR3 DNA: TGTGCCAGCAGCCTAGGACTAGCAGCGAGCTCCTACAATGAGCAGTTCTTC
V gene: TRBV11-2
clone size: .
J gene: TRBJ2-1
D gene: TRBD2
CDR3 length: 17